This TCR beta chain was profiled in a study of shared clonotypes between healthy human individuals. The method was immunoSEQ multiplex PCR; TCRdb's version includes in-frame clones alone and lacks a portion of them. The sample holds more than 850,000 clones; about 84% are singletons and the top ten take approximately 0.5%. Points on this clone: Antigen unknown.

Findings of the study overall: The authors expected sequencing depth to affect clonotype sharing among donors. Naive CD4 clonotypes overlapped across a few donors at approximately 4.5%.

Trimming shortened V by 5 bases and J by 6 bases, and 11 bases separated the two germline ends. Germline V lookup: CDR1 MDHEN, CDR2 SYDVKM. There are 12 residues in the CDR3. The rearrangement joins TRBV28 to TRBJ2-7; TRBD1 might be the D (6 bases). This clonotype was sampled from a young man in good health. Some clones in this sample may be carry-over from other donors' samples. The sample comprised memory CD4+ T cells from PBMCs. Subset given: CD45RA-negative fraction. CDR3 nucleotide sequence: TGTGCCAGCAGTCCCGACAGGTCCGAGCAGTACTTC. Translating it yields CASSPDRSEQYF.